Listed below are T cell receptor beta chains from one sample, sequenced in a study of Graves' ophthalmopathy and Graves' hyperthyroidism. TCRdb analysed the multiplex PCR reads with MiXCR anew, one entry per CDR3 protein. The sample has about 1.1 million distinct CDR3 sequences; about 35% are singletons. Sequences were obtained from peripheral blood or thyroid tissue (not recorded which). These receptors came from an adult man with Graves' hyperthyroidism. Each CDR3 is given with its conserved first and last residue. A D gene is named only where the DNA matches it firmly. Size is stated for part of the rows, as once, few or many counts, or as a class when the clone is expanded.

d_call	v_call	clone_size	j_call	cdr3_aa	cdr3_nt
TRBD1	TRBV10-3	.	TRBJ1-6	CASRRIQGALYNSPLHF	TGTGCCAGCAGACGAATTCAGGGGGCTCTGTATAATTCACCCCTCCACTTT
.	TRBV29-1	.	TRBJ2-5	CSVAWGNQPQYF	TGCAGCGTTGCTTGGGGCAATCAGCCCCAGTACTTC
TRBD1	TRBV25-1	.	TRBJ1-3	CASSTDRGEGNTIYF	TGTGCCAGCAGCACCGACAGGGGTGAAGGAAACACCATATATTTT
.	TRBV29-1	many	TRBJ2-2	CSVTRGGTGELFF	TGCAGCGTTACCCGGGGTGGCACCGGGGAGCTGTTTTTT
.	TRBV12-3/TRBV12-4	many	TRBJ2-7	CASGVSSTAYEQYF	TGTGCCAGCGGTGTATCGTCTACAGCCTACGAGCAGTACTTC
.	TRBV25-1	.	TRBJ1-2	CASKPGSYGYTF	TGTGCCAGCAAACCCGGTAGCTATGGCTACACCTTC
TRBD1	TRBV29-1	few	TRBJ1-2	CSVSTGGSFGYTF	TGCAGCGTATCCACAGGGGGCTCGTTTGGCTACACCTTC
TRBD1	TRBV19	few	TRBJ1-6	CASSIPAGQGNSPLHF	TGTGCCAGTAGTATCCCAGCGGGACAGGGAAATTCACCCCTCCACTTT
.	TRBV19	.	TRBJ2-7	CASSLLGQGNDVQYF	TGTGCCAGTAGTCTACTAGGCCAGGGAAATGACGTGCAGTACTTC
TRBD1	TRBV2	many	TRBJ2-7	CASSPNRDSPYEQYF	TGTGCCAGCAGTCCAAACCGGGACAGCCCCTACGAGCAGTACTTC
.	TRBV7-8	many	TRBJ2-7	CASSYPSGRAYEQYF	TGTGCCAGCAGTTACCCCTCGGGACGAGCCTACGAGCAGTACTTC
.	TRBV27	once	TRBJ1-1	CASSPHGGINTEAFF	TGTGCCAGCAGTCCCCACGGGGGAATCAACACTGAAGCTTTCTTT
TRBD2	TRBV7-9	few	TRBJ2-2	CASSSELAGVSIGATGELFF	TGTGCCAGTTCAAGCGAGCTAGCGGGAGTGTCGATCGGGGCTACCGGGGAGCTGTTTTTT
.	TRBV12-3/TRBV12-4	few	TRBJ1-2	CASSLPQDRNLHYGYTF	TGTGCCAGCAGTTTACCACAAGACAGGAACCTACACTATGGCTACACCTTC
.	TRBV2	many	TRBJ1-2	CASSDGGYGRNGYTF	TGTGCCAGCAGTGATGGTGGCTATGGCAGGAATGGCTACACCTTC
TRBD2	TRBV10-3	many	TRBJ2-7	CAISGGSGTYEQYF	TGTGCCATCAGTGGTGGTAGCGGGACCTACGAGCAGTACTTC
TRBD2	TRBV7-7	few	TRBJ2-2	CASSPRPTSGNTGELFF	TGTGCCAGCAGTCCTCGTCCAACTAGCGGGAACACCGGGGAGCTGTTTTTT
.	TRBV7-2	few	TRBJ2-5	CASSFRQKETQYF	TGTGCCAGCAGCTTCCGGCAGAAAGAGACCCAGTACTTC
.	TRBV14	many	TRBJ1-4	CASSAEAGRNEKLFF	TGTGCCAGCAGTGCTGAGGCAGGCCGTAATGAAAAACTGTTTTTT
TRBD1	TRBV9	.	TRBJ2-7	CASSVDGGQGVHEQYF	TGTGCCAGCAGCGTAGATGGGGGACAGGGGGTCCACGAGCAGTACTTC
.	TRBV25-1	once	TRBJ1-1	CASSEGDGGVMATEAFF	TGTGCCAGCAGTGAAGGGGACGGGGGCGTGATGGCCACTGAAGCTTTCTTT
.	TRBV7-9	.	TRBJ2-7	CASSLSGSLYYEQYF	TGTGCCAGCAGCTTATCGGGGAGTCTTTACTACGAGCAGTACTTC
TRBD1	TRBV2	many	TRBJ2-5	CASSDRGQETQYF	TGTGCCAGCAGTGACAGGGGGCAAGAGACCCAGTACTTC
.	TRBV2	once	TRBJ1-1	CASSFTARTGTEAFF	TGTGCCAGCAGCTTTACGGCCCGCACCGGGACTGAAGCTTTCTTT
.	TRBV10-3	many	TRBJ2-7	CATKGLEAYEQYF	TGTGCCACCAAGGGCCTAGAGGCCTACGAGCAGTACTTC
.	TRBV19	many	TRBJ1-5	CASSISDSNQPQHF	TGTGCCAGTAGTATCAGCGATAGCAATCAGCCCCAGCATTTT
.	TRBV20-1	many	TRBJ1-2	CSARVGNYGYTF	TGCAGTGCTAGAGTAGGGAATTATGGCTACACCTTC
.	TRBV20-1	many	TRBJ2-7	CSARTDSGYEQYF	TGCAGTGCAAGGACAGACTCCGGCTACGAGCAGTACTTC
TRBD1	TRBV2	.	TRBJ2-7	CASSEWRTGDGELYF	TGTGCCAGCAGTGAATGGCGGACAGGTGATGGGGAGCTGTACTTC
.	TRBV10-3	many	TRBJ1-5	CAISVGVNQPQHF	TGTGCCATCAGTGTAGGGGTCAATCAGCCCCAGCATTTT
.	TRBV5-1	many	TRBJ1-2	CASSSETANYGYTF	TGCGCCAGCAGCTCGGAGACAGCTAACTATGGCTACACCTTC
.	TRBV7-2	few	TRBJ1-6	CASSSTGRSPLHF	TGTGCCAGCAGCTCTACGGGGCGATCACCCCTCCACTTT
TRBD1	TRBV5-8	many	TRBJ1-2	CASSLEGTGSTYGYTF	TGTGCCAGCAGCTTGGAAGGGACAGGCTCCACCTATGGCTACACCTTC
TRBD1	TRBV29-1	once	TRBJ1-2	CSVGSGQGNYGYTF	TGCAGCGTTGGATCCGGACAGGGGAACTATGGCTACACCTTC
TRBD1	TRBV2	many	TRBJ2-7	CASKPDRDEQYF	TGTGCCAGCAAGCCGGACAGGGACGAGCAGTACTTC
.	TRBV7-9	few	TRBJ2-5	CASSPGALRQGARETQYF	TGTGCCAGCAGTCCGGGGGCCTTACGACAGGGAGCGCGAGAGACCCAGTACTTC
.	TRBV29-1	many	TRBJ1-2	CSVERGSGTSSYTF	TGCAGCGTTGAAAGAGGGAGTGGGACTTCTAGCTACACCTTC
TRBD1	TRBV9	.	TRBJ1-6	CASSVGDRGNSPLHF	TGTGCCAGCAGCGTAGGGGACAGAGGGAATTCACCCCTCCACTTT
.	TRBV10-3	few	TRBJ2-7	CAISEPGPGTYEQYF	TGTGCCATCAGTGAACCGGGACCGGGAACCTACGAGCAGTACTTC
.	TRBV13	few	TRBJ2-6	CASSQLAGQFSGANVLTF	TGTGCCAGCAGCCAACTCGCGGGACAATTCTCTGGGGCCAACGTCCTGACTTTC
TRBD1	TRBV9	many	TRBJ2-7	CASSYGQETYEQYF	TGTGCCAGCAGCTACGGACAGGAAACCTACGAGCAGTACTTC
.	TRBV15	many	TRBJ1-2	CATSRDRGRINYTF	TGTGCCACCAGCAGAGATCGAGGGCGAATTAACTACACCTTC
.	TRBV5-1	many	TRBJ2-5	CASSLPFGQETQYF	TGCGCCAGCAGCTTGCCTTTTGGGCAAGAGACCCAGTACTTC
.	TRBV10-3	.	TRBJ2-7	CASSYSSPGTYEQYF	TGTGCCAGCAGTTACAGTTCCCCAGGAACCTACGAGCAGTACTTC
.	TRBV2	.	TRBJ2-5	CASSPEPGRLYQETQYF	TGTGCCAGCAGTCCCGAGCCGGGACGGCTGTACCAAGAGACCCAGTACTTC
TRBD2	TRBV12-3/TRBV12-4	.	TRBJ2-2	CASSLVSGRYTGELFF	TGTGCCAGCAGTTTAGTCAGCGGGAGGTACACCGGGGAGCTGTTTTTT
.	TRBV7-9	.	TRBJ2-1	CASSWASEQFF	TGTGCCAGCAGCTGGGCGAGTGAGCAGTTCTTC
TRBD2	TRBV29-1	many	TRBJ2-7	CSVVGARPSGWRGTYEQYF	TGCAGCGTTGTTGGGGCTAGGCCTAGCGGTTGGAGGGGCACCTACGAGCAGTACTTC
.	TRBV5-4	.	TRBJ2-5	CASSLAWGETTQYF	TGTGCCAGCAGCTTGGCGTGGGGGGAGACAACCCAGTACTTC
TRBD2	TRBV2	few	TRBJ2-7	CASRGLAGRNPYEQYF	TGTGCCAGCAGGGGACTAGCGGGTCGGAACCCCTACGAGCAGTACTTC
.	TRBV7-9	few	TRBJ1-6	CASSWGESSYNSPLHF	TGTGCCAGCAGCTGGGGGGAAAGCTCCTATAATTCACCCCTCCACTTT
TRBD1	TRBV7-9	.	TRBJ1-6	CASSTGQPNSPPHF	TGTGCCAGCAGCACGGGACAGCCTAATTCACCCCCCCACTTT
TRBD1	TRBV24-1	.	TRBJ2-6	CATSDATGGNTEAF	TGTGCCACCAGTGACGCGACAGGGGGCAACACTGAAGCTTTC
TRBD1	TRBV7-8	.	TRBJ1-6	CASSFGQAAYSPLHF	TGTGCCAGCAGCTTCGGACAGGCGGCGTATTCACCCCTCCACTTT
.	TRBV6-1	many	TRBJ1-1	CASTLQGKNTEAFF	TGTGCCAGCACCTTACAGGGAAAGAACACTGAAGCTTTCTTT